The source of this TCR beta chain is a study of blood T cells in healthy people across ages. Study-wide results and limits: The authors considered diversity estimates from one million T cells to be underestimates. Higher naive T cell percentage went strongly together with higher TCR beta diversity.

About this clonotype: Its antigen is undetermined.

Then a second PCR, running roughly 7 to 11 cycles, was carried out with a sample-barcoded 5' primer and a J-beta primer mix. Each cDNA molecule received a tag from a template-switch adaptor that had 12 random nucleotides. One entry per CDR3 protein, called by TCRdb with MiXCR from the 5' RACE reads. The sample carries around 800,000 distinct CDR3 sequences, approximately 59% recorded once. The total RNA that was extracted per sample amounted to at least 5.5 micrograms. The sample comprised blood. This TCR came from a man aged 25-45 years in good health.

CDR3 amino acids: CSVDLKGQGVDEQYF. DNA of the CDR3: TGCAGCGTTGATTTGAAGGGACAGGGGGTTGACGAGCAGTACTTC. The J gene is TRBJ2-7, the V gene TRBV29-1; 11 positions agree with TRBD1. The ends lost 3 bases at V and 5 bases at J; junction bases unmatched: 9. The CDR3 runs 15 residues. Germline loops: CDR1 SQVTM, CDR2 ANQGSEA.